The next 9 T cell receptor beta chains were all read from a single sample in a study of CD8+ T cells in alopecia areata listed by TCRdb under 2018. Libraries were constructed by the immunoSEQ multiplex PCR assay. For TCR sequencing, RNA was extracted from every sample and reverse transcribed into cDNA to serve as template. Entries here come from immuneACCESS through TCRdb and include only in-frame sequences with V and J called. Some clones fail to appear in such tables; in the studies checked, an unresolved V gene covers under half of the shortfall, and the cause of the remainder is unknown. The table for this sample lists about 100,000 clones; around 47% of them were counted only once. Less than 20% of the sample is held by the ten biggest clonotypes. Read against the paper, the sample's time point label means: 24 weeks on oral tofacitinib. The treatment or condition tag for this specimen amounts to: oral pan-JAK inhibitor, 5-10 mg twice daily.

The sample consisted of CD8+ T cells sorted from blood, taken at week 24, from a patient treated with tofacitinib. These receptors originate from a human donor with alopecia areata.

V usage is TRBV11-3 and J usage is TRBJ2-7; TRBD2 matches 7 bases. V trimming: 0 bases; J trimming: 7 bases; junction bases outside the gene matches: 3. The CDR3 spans 13 residues. CDR1 and CDR2 (germline): SGHNT, YENEEA. CDR3 nucleotides: TGTGCCAGCAGCTTAGACCCGGGGGGAGAGCAGTACTTC. It codes for CASSLDPGGEQYF. The full variable domain, rest sourced from reference TRBV11-3 and TRBJ2-7, is EAGVVQSPRYKIIEKKQPVAFWCNPISGHNTLYWYLQNLGQGPELLIRYENEEAVDDSQLPKDRFSAERLKGVDSTLKIQPAELGDSAVYLCASSLDPGGEQYFGPGTRLTVT.

This clone was seen more than once but under ten times. This chain links TRBV29-1 with TRBJ2-2; D may match TRBD1 or TRBD2 (6 bases each). V was shortened by 7 bases and J by 0 bases, with 9 bases between the two germline ends. Germline V gives CDR1 SQVTM, CDR2 ANQGSEA. CDR3 length: 13 amino acids. Here the CDR3 DNA reads TGCAGCGGGGGGGCTCCGAACACCGGGGAGCTGTTTTTT. Its translation: CSGGAPNTGELFF.

The chain employs TRBV25-1 and TRBJ1-4; D is unclear. CDR1 and CDR2 (germline): MGHDK, SYGVNS. The CDR3 length is 15 residues. Trimming took 1 base from V and 1 from J, leaving 7 bases between them. This CDR3 is CASSEWAETNEKLFF. The CDR3 DNA follows: TGTGCCAGCAGTGAATGGGCTGAAACTAATGAAAAACTGTTTTTT.

The chain has TRBV5-4 and TRBJ2-2; D ambiguous. V was pared by 3 bases and J by 6 bases, with 9 bases between. Germline-derived CDR1 and CDR2 are SGHNT and YYREEE (reference sequence). The CDR3 is made up of 13 amino acids. CDR3 sequence reads: CASSSGQAGELFF. The CDR3 coding sequence is TGTGCCAGCAGCTCGGGTCAGGCCGGGGAGCTGTTTTTT. The full variable domain, rest sourced from reference TRBV5-4 and TRBJ2-2, is ETGVTQSPTHLIKTRGQQVTLRCSSQSGHNTVSWYQQALGQGPQFIFQYYREEENGRGNFPPRFSGLQFPNYSSELNVNALELDDSALYLCASSSGQAGELFFGEGSRLTVL.

The J gene is TRBJ2-3, the V gene TRBV19; D possibly corresponds to TRBD2 (5 bases). Germline-derived CDR1 and CDR2 are LNHDA and SQIVND (reference sequence). V lost 5 bases and J lost 6, with 27 bases in between. There are 18 residues in the CDR3. CDR3 amino acids: CASSPLAQAVPRRDTQYF. The CDR3 region has the DNA TGTGCCAGTAGTCCACTCGCCCAAGCGGTGCCAAGACGGGATACGCAGTATTTT.

V gene TRBV7-8 combines with J gene TRBJ2-2; no firm D call. V was cut by 6 bases and J by 6 bases, with 5 bases left in between. CDR1 and CDR2 from the germline V gene are SGHVS and FQNEAQ. This CDR3 region has 11 residues. The CDR3 DNA is TGTGCCAGCAGACTGCCCGGGGAGCTGTTTTTT. Encoded protein: CASRLPGELFF.

This clone has only a few counts. The rearrangement joins TRBV15 to TRBJ2-5; TRBD2 is a possible D gene (6 bases). In germline, CDR1 is LNHNV, CDR2 YYDKDF (reference sequence). The CDR3 is 15 amino acids. The V end lost 3 bases, the J end lost 7 bases, and 18 bases lay between the germline ends. This CDR3 reads CATSSKEGGYGTQYF. CDR3 nucleotide sequence: TGTGCCACCAGCAGCAAGGAGGGAGGTTATGGGACCCAGTACTTC. The full variable domain, rest sourced from reference TRBV15 and TRBJ2-5, is DAMVIQNPRYQVTQFGKPVTLSCSQTLNHNVMYWYQQKSSQAPKLLFHYYDKDFNNEADTPDNFQSRRPNTSFCFLDIRSPGLGDTAMYLCATSSKEGGYGTQYFGPGTRLLVL.

V and J are TRBV7-9 and TRBJ1-1; 8 bases match TRBD1. Unmatched junction bases numbered 5, after V lost 8 bases and J lost 0 bases. The V gene's germline CDR1 is SEHNR and CDR2 FQNEAQ (reference sequence). The CDR3 spans 14 residues. This chain's CDR3 is CASGTGQVNTEAFF. The CDR3 bases are TGTGCCAGCGGGACAGGACAAGTGAACACTGAAGCTTTCTTT.

The chain uses TRBV4-1 and TRBJ2-1; a possible D gene is TRBD1 (6 bases). The CDR3 runs to 16 residues. CDR1 MGHRA and CDR2 YSYEKL come from the germline V gene. V was cut by 2 bases and J by 12 bases, with 23 bases left in between. The CDR3 sequence: CASSQSSRDISFWQFF. The CDR3 DNA sequence: TGCGCCAGCAGCCAATCATCCCGGGACATTTCGTTTTGGCAGTTCTTC.